This TCR beta chain was sequenced during a study of memory CD4+ T cells and cytomegalovirus serostatus. Findings and limits, study-wide: Each of roughly 65 CMV-associated TCRbeta sequences occurred in one to five individuals.

The length of the CDR3 is 12 residues. V was pared by 5 bases and J by 9 bases, with 12 bases between. Germline loops: CDR1 MNHEY, CDR2 SVGAGI. The sort gate was single viable CD3+CD4+CD8-CD45RO+ cells for memory CD4+ T cells. Serostatus was set by detecting CMV pp150, pp28, p38, p52 IgG. A note on this clone: No antigen is known for it.

Profiled with immunoSEQ multiplex PCR; TCRdb holds only in-frame clones, not every one. The sample records some 87,000 clones, about 80% being singletons. Sequenced material: memory CD4+ T cells from blood. This sequence was found in an adult in good health and CMV-seropositive. J is TRBJ2-3 and V is TRBV6-5; D perhaps matches TRBD2 (6 bases). CDR3 sequence: CASSTAEGTQYF. CDR3 bases: TGTGCCAGCAGTACGGCGGAGGGGACGCAGTATTTT.